These 8 T cell receptor beta chains originate from one sample sequenced in a study of cytomegalovirus exposure and HLA in healthy donors. Use of 60 Vbeta and 13 Jbeta primers characterized the PCR. Repertoires were generated with immunoSEQ multiplex PCR, while TCRdb's copy carries only in-frame clones and drops some. The listing records about 70,000 clones. Sequences were obtained from PBMCs. These receptors all stem from a female donor in good health and CMV-seropositive.

The genes are TRBV28 and TRBJ2-7, with D maybe TRBD1 (6 bases). The CDR3 is made up of 13 amino acids. Germline V gene lookup returns CDR1 MDHEN and CDR2 SYDVKM. V was cut by 10 bases and J by 3 bases, with 16 bases left in between. The CDR3 DNA reads as TGTGCCACCGACGGCCAACAGGGCTACGAGCAGTACTTC. Translation gives CATDGQQGYEQYF.

V is TRBV10-3 and J is TRBJ2-7, with D possibly matching TRBD2 (6 bases). The V gene lost 0 bases and the J gene lost 0 bases, with 12 bases spanning the gap. The CDR3 runs to 16 residues. Germline CDR1 and CDR2: ENHRY and SYGVKD. CDR3 bases: TGTGCCATCAGTGAGTCAGGGGACGGGAGCTCCTACGAGCAGTACTTC. Residues: CAISESGDGSSYEQYF.

This chain uses TRBV4-2 with TRBJ2-1, with 8 bases that match TRBD2. Germline values: CDR1 LGHNA, CDR2 YNFKEQ. After removal of 0 bases from V and 3 bases from J, the junction contained 7 bases not matched to a gene. The CDR3 length is 17 residues. The CDR3 region has the DNA TGTGCCAGCAGCCAAGAAACCAGCGGGGGTGGCTACAATGAGCAGTTCTTC. Residues: CASSQETSGGGYNEQFF.

This CDR3 reads CASSVGLAGGPAQETQYF. DNA for the CDR3: TGTGCCAGCAGCGTAGGACTAGCGGGAGGTCCCGCCCAAGAGACCCAGTACTTC. The rearrangement links TRBV9 to TRBJ2-5; 13 positions agree with TRBD2. Germline lookup yields CDR1 SGDLS and CDR2 YYNGEE. V was clipped by 0 bases and J by 1 base; unmatched bases: 6. The CDR3 length is 18 residues.

The rearrangement links TRBV6-5 to TRBJ1-1; possible D gene TRBD1, 5 bases. CDR1 and CDR2 from the germline V gene are MNHEY and SVGAGI. The CDR3 contains 11 residues. V lost 6 bases to trimming and J lost 10 bases, with 12 bases between them. The CDR3 region has the DNA TGTGCCAGCAGGACGGGAGGGACAGCTTTCTTT. This codes for CASRTGGTAFF.

This chain connects TRBV7-2 to TRBJ1-1; no firm D call. Germline assignment: CDR1 SGHTA and CDR2 FQGNSA. This CDR3 is 14 amino acids long. V shed 1 base and J shed 0 bases, with 6 bases lying between them. The CDR3 nucleotides are TGTGCCAGCAGCTTAGTCGTAATGAACACTGAAGCTTTCTTT. This codes for CASSLVVMNTEAFF.

V and J are TRBV9 and TRBJ1-1; D gene uncertain. Trimming shortened V by 0 bases and J by 0 bases, and 6 bases separated the two germline ends. This CDR3 has 14 amino acids. Germline V CDR1 and CDR2: SGDLS, YYNGEE. The CDR3 loop is CASSVEHLNTEAFF. The CDR3 bases are TGTGCCAGCAGCGTAGAACACCTGAACACTGAAGCTTTCTTT.

The V gene is TRBV6-1, the J gene TRBJ1-2, with 7 bases fitting TRBD1. J lost 2 bases, V lost 7 bases, and 10 bases had no gene match. The germline CDR1 and CDR2 sequences are MNHNS and SASEGT. The CDR3 is 15 amino acids. The CDR3 loop reads CASTHGTAQNYGYTF. DNA for the CDR3: TGTGCCAGCACCCACGGGACAGCCCAGAACTATGGCTACACCTTC.